This T cell receptor (beta chain) was documented in a study of blood T cell repertoires in COVID-19. Study-wide background: PBMCs, B-cell-depleted T cells, or T cells were the source of the cDNA or gDNA that made up the material.

Clones were read by immunoSEQ multiplex PCR, and TCRdb kept only the in-frame ones, dropping some. The sample has about 200,000 clones; 65% to 90% are singletons. The CDR3 is made up of 15 amino acids. In germline, CDR1 is SGHTA, CDR2 FQGTGA. V was pared by 5 bases and J by 7 bases, with 17 bases between. Participants, 18 to 89 years old, spanned around 25 US areas. Clinical history reported by participants formed the basis on which cohorts were assigned. The TCR comes from a woman in her forties with acute COVID-19. Input material: PBMCs or T cells enriched from blood (not recorded which). J is TRBJ2-2 and V is TRBV7-3; weak D call: TRBD1 (5 bases). As DNA, the CDR3 is TGTGCCAGCAGCCCCAATGACAGCCCGGGCGGGGAGCTGTTTTTT. The encoded protein is CASSPNDSPGGELFF.